The source of this TCR beta chain is a study of shared clonotypes between healthy human individuals. The germline V gene has CDR1 SGHNT and CDR2 YYREEE (reference sequence). Trimming removed 3 bases at V and 13 bases at J, with 17 bases between. The CDR3 is made up of 14 amino acids. Per the authors' pipeline: For the immunoSEQ data, sequences were junction-only without quality scores, so filtering differed. The protocol was immunoSEQ multiplex PCR, while the TCRdb copy is restricted to in-frame clones and leaves out a portion. The DNA was the basis for D and trimming; V, J and clone size are from that table. The sample carries around 2.3 million clones, almost 96% recorded once. The study enrolled healthy HIV-negative adults without recent acute infections or vaccinations as donors. About this clone itself: Its specificity is not known.

Findings and caveats of the study: Incompleteness in sorted-subset sequencing, despite large depth, was shown by rarefaction. Estimated richness values were generally larger in naive subsets than in memory subsets.

The source is a man between 18 and 35 years old in good health. Sequenced material: naive CD4+ T cells sorted from blood. Indicated subset: CD45RA+ positively selected. The chain couples TRBV5-4 to TRBJ1-6, with D possibly being TRBD1 (5 bases). CDR3 nucleotide sequence: TGTGCCAGCAGCTGGCGGGGGGAGCAGGGTCCCCTCCACTTT. Protein product: CASSWRGEQGPLHF.